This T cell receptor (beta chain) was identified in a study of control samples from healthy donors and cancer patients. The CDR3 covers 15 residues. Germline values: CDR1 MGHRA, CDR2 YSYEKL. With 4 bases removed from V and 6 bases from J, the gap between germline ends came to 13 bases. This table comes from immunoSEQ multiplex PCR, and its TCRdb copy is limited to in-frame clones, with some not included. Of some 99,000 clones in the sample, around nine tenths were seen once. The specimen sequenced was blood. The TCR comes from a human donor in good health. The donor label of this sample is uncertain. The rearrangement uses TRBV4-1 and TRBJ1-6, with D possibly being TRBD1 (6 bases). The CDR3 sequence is CASSPGGAFNSPLHF. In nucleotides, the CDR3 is TGCGCCAGCAGCCCGGGGGGCGCCTTTAATTCACCCCTCCACTTT.